This T cell receptor (beta chain) was recorded in a study of early stage breast cancer tumors. Study at large: ER+/PR+/HER2- status applied to about 75% of the 16 invasive breast tumors. Invasive lobular carcinomas made up about 30% of the 12 ER+/PR+/HER2- tumors. Each sample averaged roughly 9.6-fold read coverage.

This clone has only a few counts. Clones were sequenced by immunoSEQ multiplex PCR, and TCRdb holds only the in-frame ones, with some missing. The data contain nearly 70,000 clones, 75% to 90% of them singletons. The germline V and J ends were trimmed by 1 base and 8 bases, with 11 bases remaining between them. Germline CDR1 MGHRA, CDR2 YSYEKL. The CDR3 extends over 14 amino acids. The TCR was taken from a person between 35 and 49 years old with breast cancer. The genes are TRBV4-1 and TRBJ1-4, with D possibly being TRBD1 (5 bases). Material for sequencing was blood. CDR3 in amino acids: CASSQGQGGEKLFF. The CDR3 DNA sequence: TGCGCCAGCAGCCAAGGGCAGGGTGGGGAAAAACTGTTTTTT.